The 30 T cell receptor beta chains below were found in one sample sequenced in a study of T cell responses to AZD1222 COVID-19 vaccine. Sequenced by immunoSEQ multiplex PCR; TCRdb stores in-frame clones only, minus some. The sample has approximately 60,000 clones; more than 80% are singletons. The specimen was peripheral blood, collected on day 0 of MenACWY control vaccination. The receptors originated from an adult in good health.

The V and J genes are TRBV3-1 (or the pseudogene TRBV3-2) and TRBJ2-7; possibly TRBD2 for D (6 bases). CDR1 and CDR2 from the germline V gene are LGHDT and YNNKEL (reference sequence). CDR3 length: 14 residues. The ends were cut back, 6 bases at V and 4 bases at J, with 16 bases in the middle. DNA for the CDR3: TGTGCCAGCAGATCCTTAGCGGCCCCTTACGAGCAGTACTTC. Translation: CASRSLAAPYEQYF.

This clone was recorded only once. This chain connects TRBV19 to TRBJ1-2, with TRBD1 matching 12 bases. The CDR3 length is 16 residues. V shed 6 bases and J 6 bases; nucleotides not matched to a gene: 11. The germline gives CDR1 LNHDA, CDR2 SQIVND (reference sequence). DNA of the CDR3: TGTGCCAGTAGACGAGGGGGGACAGGGGGCGCGGATGGCTACACCTTC. This encodes CASRRGGTGGADGYTF.

The gene calls are TRBV4-2 and TRBJ2-1; 11 bases agree with TRBD2. There are 15 residues in the CDR3. The V and J ends lost 1 base and 11 bases, in that order; junction bases with no gene match: 7. Germline assignment: CDR1 LGHNA and CDR2 YNFKEQ. The CDR3 protein is CASSQGGGLAEQQFF. The CDR3 DNA reads as TGTGCCAGCAGCCAAGGAGGGGGACTAGCGGAGCAGCAGTTCTTC.

The chain recombines TRBV6-1 with TRBJ2-3; D is ambiguous. CDR1 and CDR2 (germline): MNHNS, SASEGT. This CDR3 has 16 residues. V shed 3 bases and J shed 0 bases, with 13 bases lying between them. The DNA of the CDR3 is TGTGCCAGCAGTGATCAACACCTCTTAAGCACAGATACGCAGTATTTT. Protein product: CASSDQHLLSTDTQYF.

The chain is built from TRBV24-1 and TRBJ2-2; D may be TRBD1 (6 bases). CDR1 and CDR2 from the germline V gene are KGHDR and SFDVKD. Trimming took 4 bases from V and 3 from J, leaving 8 bases between them. The CDR3 extends over 14 amino acids. DNA for the CDR3: TGTGCCACCAGTGAAGGGACATACACCGGGGAGCTGTTTTTT. This gives the protein CATSEGTYTGELFF.

The CDR3 nucleotides read TGTGCCAGCAGTTACGGGGGAGGGGTTCAGCCCCAGCATTTT. This sequence encodes CASSYGGGVQPQHF. The chain recombines TRBV6-5 with TRBJ1-5; maybe TRBD1 (5 bases). V shed 2 bases and J shed 6 bases, with 11 bases lying between them. Germline V gives CDR1 MNHEY, CDR2 SVGAGI. The CDR3 runs to 14 residues.

This chain uses TRBV18 with TRBJ1-3; D is uncertain. Germline V gene lookup returns CDR1 KGHSH and CDR2 LQKENI. This CDR3 is built from 17 residues. Deletions cut 2 bases from V and 0 bases from J, with 14 bases between. Here the CDR3 DNA reads TGTGCCAGCTCACCATCTCGAGAGACTTACTCTGGAAACACCATATATTTT. This sequence encodes CASSPSRETYSGNTIYF.

The chain is built from TRBV24-1 and TRBJ2-1; no clear D. V was clipped by 1 base and J by 0 bases, with 12 bases between them. Germline V gene sequence: CDR1 KGHDR, CDR2 SFDVKD. The CDR3 has 17 amino acids. The CDR3 DNA is TGTGCCACCAGTGATTTCGACCCGTGGAGCTCCTACAATGAGCAGTTCTTC. This translates into CATSDFDPWSSYNEQFF.

The chain carries TRBV6-2 or TRBV6-3 and TRBJ1-1; D uncertain. Germline loops: CDR1 MNHEY, CDR2 SVGEGT. Trimming removed 2 bases from V and 0 bases from J, with 13 bases in between. The CDR3 consists of 16 residues. CDR3 nucleotide sequence: TGTGCCAGCAGTTACACAGATACTGGTTTGAACACTGAAGCTTTCTTT. As protein: CASSYTDTGLNTEAFF.

The chain couples TRBV7-2 to TRBJ2-1; D is unresolved. The CDR3 is made up of 11 amino acids. Germline values: CDR1 SGHTA, CDR2 FQGNSA. Trimming pared 6 bases from V and 7 bases from J, leaving 7 bases between. The DNA of the CDR3 is TGTGCCAGCAGGCTCACTAATGAGCAGTTCTTC. Protein product: CASRLTNEQFF.

This clone was detected a few times. The chain has TRBV6-2 or TRBV6-3 and TRBJ1-5, with TRBD1 matching over 7 bases. The V and J ends lost 2 bases and 7 bases, in that order; junction bases with no gene match: 8. This CDR3 comprises 15 residues. Per the germline V gene, CDR1 is MNHEY and CDR2 is SVGEGT. The DNA of the CDR3 is TGTGCCAGCAGTTACAAGGGGGCGCTTTTGCAGCCCCAGCATTTT. This translates into CASSYKGALLQPQHF.

This clone was observed a few times. The genes are TRBV13 and TRBJ2-1; 8 nucleotides line up with TRBD1. After removal of 5 bases from V and 3 bases from J, the junction contained 3 bases not matched to a gene. Germline values: CDR1 PRHDT, CDR2 FYEKMQ (reference sequence). The length of the CDR3 is 14 residues. In DNA, the CDR3 is TGTGCCAGCAGCAGGGACAGGATCTACAATGAGCAGTTCTTC. Translation gives CASSRDRIYNEQFF.

V gene TRBV30 combines with J gene TRBJ1-1; D is perhaps TRBD1 (5 bases). Germline V gives CDR1 GTSNPN, CDR2 SVGIG (reference sequence). This CDR3 has 15 residues. Trimming took off 2 bases at V and 5 bases at J, with 18 bases between the two ends. The CDR3 loop reads CAWSPPGTPRTEAFF. CDR3 bases: TGTGCCTGGAGTCCCCCTGGGACCCCGAGGACTGAAGCTTTCTTT.

The rearrangement uses TRBV19 and TRBJ2-3, with a tentative D call TRBD1 (5 bases). Germline lookup yields CDR1 LNHDA and CDR2 SQIVND (reference sequence). The CDR3 is 15 residues long. Trimming cost V 6 bases and J 4 bases, with 17 bases left between them. The CDR3, as DNA: TGTGCCAGTAGAACCTCAAGGGGATGGGCAGATACGCAGTATTTT. Translated, it gives CASRTSRGWADTQYF.

On this clone itself: Other nucleotide sequences from this sample produce the same CDR3. The rearrangement uses TRBV3-1 (or the pseudogene TRBV3-2) and TRBJ2-1; no clear D. In germline, CDR1 is LGHDT, CDR2 YNNKEL (reference sequence). CDR3 length: 12 amino acids. With 1 base removed from V and 10 bases from J, the gap between germline ends came to 8 bases. CDR3 loop: CASSQGRREQFF. The DNA for the CDR3 is TGTGCCAGCAGCCAAGGAAGACGGGAGCAGTTCTTC.

The CDR3 nucleotides read TGTGCCACCAGTGGGCGGGGGAGGGTGAACCAGCCCCAGCATTTT. Translated, it gives CATSGRGRVNQPQHF. The rearrangement links TRBV15 to TRBJ1-5; tentative D call: TRBD1 (5 bases). Trimming cost V 6 bases and J 7 bases, with 19 bases left between them. The germline gives CDR1 LNHNV, CDR2 YYDKDF (reference sequence). This CDR3 spans 15 amino acids.

The chain employs TRBV5-4 and TRBJ2-2; D perhaps matches TRBD2 (6 bases). Germline V CDR1 and CDR2: SGHNT, YYREEE (reference sequence). The CDR3 is 12 residues long. The V and J ends lost 4 bases and 7 bases respectively, with 8 bases between them. CDR3 loop: CASSLSGGELFF. CDR3 coding DNA: TGTGCCAGCAGCCTTAGCGGCGGGGAGCTGTTTTTT.

V gene TRBV11-3 combines with J gene TRBJ2-1; 11 nucleotides line up with TRBD1. The CDR3 has 15 amino acids. Losses at the gene ends were 4 bases for V and 7 bases for J; bases not matched to a gene: 6. Germline CDR1 SGHNT, CDR2 YENEEA. The CDR3 is CASSWRGQGANEQFF. The DNA for the CDR3 is TGTGCCAGCAGCTGGCGCGGACAGGGGGCAAATGAGCAGTTCTTC. Variable domain in full (rest from reference TRBV11-3 and TRBJ2-1): EAGVVQSPRYKIIEKKQPVAFWCNPISGHNTLYWYLQNLGQGPELLIRYENEEAVDDSQLPKDRFSAERLKGVDSTLKIQPAELGDSAVYLCASSWRGQGANEQFFGPGTRLTVL.

CDR3 nucleotide sequence: TGTGCCAGCAGTCCCAGCGGGAGGAATGAGCAGTTCTTC. It codes for CASSPSGRNEQFF. The chain employs TRBV12-3 or TRBV12-4 and TRBJ2-1; 9 positions match TRBD2. The V and J ends lost 5 bases and 7 bases, in that order; junction bases with no gene match: 3. The CDR3 covers 13 residues.

This chain links TRBV2 with TRBJ2-3; D remains ambiguous. Germline CDR1 is SNHLY and CDR2 is FYNNEI. V was trimmed by 2 bases and J by 6 bases, leaving 3 bases between them. The CDR3 sequence is 11 residues long. DNA for the CDR3: TGTGCCAGCAGTGAATATGATACGCAGTATTTT. It encodes CASSEYDTQYF.

The chain joins TRBV7-6 to TRBJ2-5; possible D gene TRBD2, 5 bases. Germline CDR1 reads SGHVS; CDR2 reads FNYEAQ. With 0 bases removed from V and 1 base from J, the gap between germline ends came to 12 bases. The CDR3 spans 16 residues. Here the CDR3 DNA reads TGTGCCAGCAGCTTAGCGCCCGGGGAACTCCAAGAGACCCAGTACTTC. Amino acids: CASSLAPGELQETQYF.

This chain joins TRBV2 and TRBJ2-4; no clear D. CDR3 size: 16 residues. V was cut by 5 bases and J by 0 bases, with 14 bases left in between. Germline CDR1 SNHLY, CDR2 FYNNEI. CDR3 nucleotides: TGTGCCAGCAGTCCCAGCCAACCCATAGCCAAAAACATTCAGTACTTC. Translating gives CASSPSQPIAKNIQYF.

Regarding this clone: Relative to the germline gene, one junction end is altered; a read error may explain this. The CDR3 reads CASSLAGRENTGELFF. The CDR3, as DNA: TGTGCTAGCAGCTTAGCGGGAAGAGAGAACACCGGGGAGCTGTTTTTT. The chain is built from TRBV7-7 and TRBJ2-2; 8 bases agree with TRBD2. The germline gives CDR1 SSHAT, CDR2 FNYEAQ (reference sequence). This CDR3 contains 16 residues.

V gene TRBV9 combines with J gene TRBJ2-3; D is perhaps TRBD2 (5 bases). The CDR3 is 15 residues long. V dropped 4 bases and J dropped 2 bases, with 14 bases sitting between them. The germline V gene encodes CDR1 SGDLS and CDR2 YYNGEE. The CDR3: CASSTRGATTDTQYF. CDR3 bases: TGTGCCAGCAGCACCCGGGGAGCGACCACAGATACGCAGTATTTT.

This clone was picked up a small number of times. CDR3 DNA: TGTGCCAGCAGTTACGCAGCGGGAGATCCCTACGAGCAGTACTTC. This encodes CASSYAAGDPYEQYF. This chain links TRBV6-2 or TRBV6-3 with TRBJ2-7, with 8 bases aligning to TRBD2. Trimming took 2 bases from V and 2 from J; bases not matched to a gene: 5. This CDR3 has 15 amino acids. Germline V CDR1 and CDR2: MNHEY, SVGEGT.

The chain recombines TRBV14 with TRBJ1-1; D unclear. In germline, CDR1 is SGHDN, CDR2 FVKESK. V dropped 1 base and J dropped 6 bases, with 9 bases sitting between them. The CDR3 loop spans 13 amino acids. CDR3: CASSQVRGAEAFF. The CDR3 DNA follows: TGTGCCAGCAGCCAAGTACGGGGAGCTGAAGCTTTCTTT.

There are a few counts of this clone. This rearrangement joins TRBV19 to TRBJ2-5; 7 bases are shared with TRBD2. Germline V gene data show CDR1 as LNHDA and CDR2 as SQIVND (reference sequence). The CDR3 extends over 16 amino acids. The junction had 8 bases not matched to a gene; V was cut back by 3 bases and J by 1 base. The CDR3: CASSIRRGGVQETQYF. In DNA, the CDR3 is TGTGCCAGTAGTATTAGGCGGGGAGGGGTCCAAGAGACCCAGTACTTC.

The rearrangement links TRBV6-2 or TRBV6-3 to TRBJ2-3, with 8 positions matching TRBD2. The CDR3 sequence is 12 residues long. Germline assignment: CDR1 MNHEY and CDR2 SVGEGT. V lost 5 bases, J lost 10 bases, and 5 bases stayed unmatched. CDR3 in DNA: TGTGCCAGCAGTCAAAGCGGGAGACCGCAGTATTTT. Amino acid sequence: CASSQSGRPQYF.

Only a few counts were recorded for this clone. The V gene is TRBV5-1, the J gene TRBJ1-2; D perhaps matches TRBD1 (5 bases). V was trimmed by 0 bases and J by 7 bases, leaving 10 bases between them. The length of the CDR3 is 13 residues. Germline lookup yields CDR1 SGHRS and CDR2 YFSETQ. Here the CDR3 DNA reads TGCGCCAGCAGCTTGGCGATCCAGGGTGGCTACACCTTC. Translation gives CASSLAIQGGYTF.

The rearrangement uses TRBV28 and TRBJ1-2; D uncertain. The germline CDR1 and CDR2 sequences are MDHEN and SYDVKM. The CDR3 consists of 13 residues. Trimming stripped 3 bases from V and 6 bases from J, with 11 bases between. CDR3 nucleotide sequence: TGTGCCAGCAGTTTGAGGCCAGTAAATGGCTACACCTTC. Its translation: CASSLRPVNGYTF.